A single sample gave rise to the 32 T cell receptor beta chains below, sequenced in a study of blood T cell repertoires in COVID-19. The method was immunoSEQ multiplex PCR; TCRdb's version includes in-frame clones alone and lacks a portion of them. The table shows about 130,000 clones, with approximately 90% occurring only once. The sample was peripheral blood. The receptor set was obtained from a man in his 60s with active or convalescent COVID-19.

The chain recombines TRBV4-2 with TRBJ2-5, with TRBD2 matching 10 bases. J was trimmed by 2 bases and V by 2 bases; bases with no gene match: 2. The CDR3 is 15 amino acids. CDR1 and CDR2 from the germline V gene are LGHNA and YNFKEQ. The CDR3 spells CASSQTSGVQETQYF. In nucleotides, the CDR3 is TGTGCCAGCAGCCAAACTAGCGGGGTACAAGAGACCCAGTACTTC.

This clone was found once. The chain combines TRBV30 with TRBJ2-1; 10 bases map to TRBD2. The CDR3 length is 17 residues. CDR1 is GTSNPN and CDR2 is SVGIG in the germline V gene (reference sequence). The ends lost 1 base at V and 7 bases at J; junction bases unmatched: 13. The CDR3 region is CAWSALLLAGDPNEQFF. The CDR3, as DNA: TGTGCCTGGAGTGCACTCCTCCTAGCGGGAGACCCAAATGAGCAGTTCTTC.

The chain joins TRBV7-2 to TRBJ1-1; D perhaps matches TRBD1 (5 bases). Per the germline V gene, CDR1 is SGHTA and CDR2 is FQGNSA. The V end lost 2 bases, the J end lost 0 bases, and 13 bases lay between the germline ends. The CDR3 spans 16 residues. The CDR3 DNA reads TGTGCCAGCAGCTTAAATGGGCAGGGAATGAACACTGAAGCTTTCTTT. It yields the protein CASSLNGQGMNTEAFF.

The CDR3 bases are TGTGCCAGCATGATCAGGGGCGGCTCACCCCTCCACTTT. Translated, it gives CASMIRGGSPLHF. J is TRBJ1-6 and V is TRBV6-5; perhaps TRBD1 as D (6 bases). Germline V gives CDR1 MNHEY, CDR2 SVGAGI. This CDR3 region has 13 residues. Trimming shortened V by 7 bases and J by 10 bases, and 14 bases separated the two germline ends.

V and J are TRBV14 and TRBJ1-1; the D is unclear. V lost 2 bases to trimming and J lost 5 bases, with 12 bases between them. CDR1 is SGHDN and CDR2 is FVKESK in the germline V gene. The CDR3 has 14 amino acids. The CDR3 region has the DNA TGTGCCAGCAGCCAACCTAGCAAGAGGACTGAAGCTTTCTTT. Its protein is CASSQPSKRTEAFF.

This clone was observed a single time. The J gene is TRBJ2-2, the V gene TRBV7-9; D may be TRBD1 (6 bases). Germline V CDR1 and CDR2: SEHNR, FQNEAQ (reference sequence). The V end lost 3 bases, the J end lost 5 bases, and 13 bases lay between the germline ends. The length of the CDR3 is 15 residues. The DNA for the CDR3 is TGTGCCAGCAGCTTTCGGGACACCTTGACCGGGGAGCTGTTTTTT. Translating gives CASSFRDTLTGELFF.

In regard to this clone: Other DNA sequences of this sample code for an identical CDR3. The chain uses TRBV24-1 and TRBJ1-5, with D uncertain. Trimming shortened V by 5 bases and J by 1 base, and 8 bases separated the two germline ends. The CDR3 extends over 14 amino acids. CDR1 KGHDR and CDR2 SFDVKD come from the germline V gene. The DNA for the CDR3 is TGTGCCACCAGTGTCCGGGGAAGCAATCAGCCCCAGCATTTT. It encodes CATSVRGSNQPQHF.

This chain uses TRBV6-4 with TRBJ1-5; D gene uncertain. Germline assignment: CDR1 MRHNA and CDR2 SNTAGT. This CDR3 spans 13 amino acids. Trimming shortened V by 0 bases and J by 4 bases, and 4 bases separated the two germline ends. The CDR3 protein is CASSDSANQPQHF. CDR3 sequence (DNA): TGTGCCAGCAGTGACTCGGCAAATCAGCCCCAGCATTTT.

The rearrangement uses TRBV3-1 (or the pseudogene TRBV3-2) and TRBJ2-3; D gene ambiguous. The germline V gene encodes CDR1 LGHDT and CDR2 YNNKEL (reference sequence). The CDR3 spans 12 residues. The V end lost 4 bases, the J end lost 6 bases, and 8 bases lay between the germline ends. In DNA, the CDR3 is TGTGCCAGCAGCCGCCCGAGGGATACGCAGTATTTT. Its translation: CASSRPRDTQYF.

V and J are TRBV2 and TRBJ1-5, with 7 nucleotides matching TRBD1. CDR1 and CDR2 (germline): SNHLY, FYNNEI. V shed 7 bases and J 2 bases; nucleotides not matched to a gene: 11. This CDR3 is built from 16 residues. This CDR3 reads CASKGETGTRNQPQHF. The CDR3 coding sequence is TGTGCCAGCAAAGGGGAGACAGGGACCCGCAATCAGCCCCAGCATTTT.

This sequence joins TRBV3-1 (or the pseudogene TRBV3-2) and TRBJ2-3; 13 bases are shared with TRBD2. The V and J ends lost 5 bases and 4 bases, in that order; junction bases with no gene match: 9. The CDR3 contains 17 residues. Germline assignment: CDR1 LGHDT and CDR2 YNNKEL (reference sequence). For the CDR3, the DNA is TGTGCCAGCAGCTTCCGACTAGCGGGAGGAGGGCCAGATACGCAGTATTTT. Translating it yields CASSFRLAGGGPDTQYF.

This chain uses TRBV27 with TRBJ2-1; maybe TRBD2 (6 bases). The CDR3 totals 14 residues. Germline-derived CDR1 and CDR2 are MNHEY and SMNVEV (reference sequence). The V and J ends lost 5 bases and 9 bases respectively, with 17 bases between them. The chain's CDR3 is CASSPRLDSSEQFF. DNA for the CDR3: TGTGCCAGCAGTCCGAGACTAGACAGTTCTGAGCAGTTCTTC.

The gene calls are TRBV28 and TRBJ1-5; 8 bases align to TRBD1. The germline V gene encodes CDR1 MDHEN and CDR2 SYDVKM. V lost 2 bases and J lost 6; bases outside the gene matches: 3. The CDR3 covers 14 residues. The CDR3 here is CASSLGQGLQPQHF. The CDR3 nucleotides are TGTGCCAGCAGTTTAGGACAGGGACTTCAGCCCCAGCATTTT.

The chain links TRBV19 to TRBJ2-5; D is perhaps TRBD1 (5 bases). CDR1 is LNHDA, CDR2 SQIVND, per germline (reference sequence). CDR3 size: 16 residues. Trimming took off 4 bases at V and 1 base at J, with 16 bases between the two ends. CDR3 bases: TGTGCCAGTAGTACCCAGGGCAGCAGAACCCAAGAGACCCAGTACTTC. Translated: CASSTQGSRTQETQYF.

This clone occurred once. V is TRBV7-2 and J is TRBJ2-1; TRBD1 might be the D (6 bases). Germline V gives CDR1 SGHTA, CDR2 FQGNSA. V was clipped by 4 bases and J by 6 bases, with 16 bases between them. This CDR3 is built from 15 residues. This CDR3 reads CASSSVTGFRNEQFF. CDR3 sequence (DNA): TGTGCCAGCAGCTCCGTCACAGGGTTCCGCAATGAGCAGTTCTTC.

The J gene is TRBJ2-7, the V gene TRBV19; TRBD1 matches at 9 bases. The germline gives CDR1 LNHDA, CDR2 SQIVND (reference sequence). Unmatched junction bases numbered 5, after V lost 5 bases and J lost 3 bases. This CDR3 has 14 residues. CDR3 DNA: TGTGCCAGTAGTCTCGGGACAGGGTACTACGAGCAGTACTTC. It specifies CASSLGTGYYEQYF.

This clone occurred a few times. The V gene is TRBV19, the J gene TRBJ1-3; 9 bases align to TRBD1. CDR1 is LNHDA and CDR2 is SQIVND in the germline V gene (reference sequence). The CDR3 extends over 16 amino acids. V lost 5 bases to trimming and J lost 1 base; unmatched junction nucleotides: 6. The CDR3 region is CASSLQGAGSGNTIYF. The CDR3 DNA follows: TGTGCCAGTAGTTTACAGGGGGCTGGTTCTGGAAACACCATATATTTT.

The rearrangement joins TRBV19 to TRBJ1-5; D is perhaps TRBD1 (5 bases). Trimming took 5 bases from V and 5 from J, leaving 10 bases between them. This CDR3 has 13 amino acids. CDR1 and CDR2 (germline): LNHDA, SQIVND (reference sequence). As DNA, the CDR3 is TGTGCCAGTAGTCTCGGGGGGGATCAGCCCCAGCATTTT. Its translation: CASSLGGDQPQHF.

The chain recombines TRBV5-1 with TRBJ1-1; the D gene is possibly TRBD1 (6 bases). The CDR3 is 14 amino acids. CDR1 is SGHRS and CDR2 is YFSETQ in the germline V gene. V was trimmed by 0 bases and J by 0 bases, leaving 6 bases between them. The CDR3 region has the DNA TGCGCCAGCAGCTTGGGGACAGTGAACACTGAAGCTTTCTTT. Translated: CASSLGTVNTEAFF.

This clone has a single count. The gene calls are TRBV7-8 and TRBJ1-3; D call uncertain. This CDR3 has 14 amino acids. CDR1 SGHVS and CDR2 FQNEAQ come from the germline V gene. V lost 3 bases, J lost 0 bases, and 6 bases lay in between. CDR3 in DNA: TGTGCCAGCAGCTTTTTCCTCTCTGGAAACACCATATATTTT. Its protein is CASSFFLSGNTIYF.

The V and J genes are TRBV28 and TRBJ2-5, with D maybe TRBD1 (6 bases). V lost 4 bases to trimming and J lost 1 base, with 16 bases between them. This CDR3 has 16 amino acids. The V gene's germline CDR1 is MDHEN and CDR2 SYDVKM. CDR3 amino acids: CASSSPGQQLQETQYF. In DNA form, the CDR3 reads TGTGCCAGCAGTTCCCCGGGACAACAACTCCAAGAGACCCAGTACTTC.

The chain joins TRBV29-1 to TRBJ1-2; D not certain. The germline V and J ends were trimmed by 1 base and 2 bases, with 17 bases remaining between them. The CDR3 has 16 amino acids. CDR1 is SQVTM and CDR2 is ANQGSEA in the germline V gene. The CDR3 is CSVEGVGGEGNYGYTF. Written as DNA, the CDR3 is TGCAGCGTTGAAGGGGTAGGCGGGGAGGGAAACTATGGCTACACCTTC.

This chain connects TRBV11-1 to TRBJ2-5; D is possibly TRBD2 (5 bases). CDR1 and CDR2 (germline): SGHAT, FQDESV (reference sequence). This CDR3 is 14 amino acids long. The germline V and J ends were trimmed by 5 bases and 5 bases, with 15 bases remaining between them. The CDR3 DNA follows: TGTGCCAGCAGCGACCTAGTGGGCGGGGAGACCCAGTACTTC. Its translation is CASSDLVGGETQYF.

The chain combines TRBV5-5 with TRBJ1-1; 7 bases are shared with TRBD1. CDR1 SGHKS and CDR2 YYEKEE come from the germline V gene (reference sequence). This CDR3 is built from 16 residues. The J segment lost 1 base and the V segment lost 3 bases, leaving 9 bases of the junction unmatched. The CDR3 DNA is TGTGCCAGCAGCTCGACCCGGACAGGCAGGAACACTGAAGCTTTCTTT. This codes for CASSSTRTGRNTEAFF.

V usage is TRBV13 and J usage is TRBJ2-1, with D perhaps TRBD1 (6 bases). This CDR3 contains 12 residues. The germline CDR1 and CDR2 sequences are PRHDT and FYEKMQ (reference sequence). V dropped 7 bases and J dropped 8 bases, with 12 bases sitting between them. Here the CDR3 DNA reads TGTGCCAGCATGAGGGGGTACGATGAGCAGTTCTTC. Protein product: CASMRGYDEQFF.

This clone occurred a few times. The chain couples TRBV6-6 to TRBJ2-7, with D unclear. Deletions cut 2 bases from V and 7 bases from J, with 9 bases between. Germline V gene sequence: CDR1 MNHNY, CDR2 SVGAGI (reference sequence). This CDR3 spans 12 amino acids. The DNA of the CDR3 is TGTGCCAGCAGTTACGGGCGTTGGGAGCAGTACTTC. Translation: CASSYGRWEQYF.

This chain links TRBV7-2 with TRBJ2-7; D may be TRBD1 (6 bases). This CDR3 has 12 amino acids. The germline V and J ends were trimmed by 5 bases and 7 bases, with 12 bases remaining between them. The germline gives CDR1 SGHTA, CDR2 FQGNSA. CDR3: CASSPGVREQYF. The CDR3 DNA follows: TGTGCCAGCAGCCCAGGGGTCAGGGAGCAGTACTTC.

The rearrangement joins TRBV6-5 to TRBJ1-2; 7 bases agree with TRBD1. The germline V gene has CDR1 MNHEY and CDR2 SVGAGI. This CDR3 has 13 residues. V shed 6 bases and J 8 bases; nucleotides not matched to a gene: 9. The CDR3 region is CASSPTGTDGYTF. As DNA, the CDR3 is TGTGCCAGCAGCCCGACAGGGACGGACGGCTACACCTTC.

V usage is TRBV18 and J usage is TRBJ1-1, with D perhaps matching TRBD1 (6 bases). The CDR3 is 15 residues long. V shed 3 bases and J shed 6 bases, with 17 bases lying between them. From germline, CDR1 is KGHSH and CDR2 LQKENI. CDR3: CASSPPEGVKAEAFF. Here the CDR3 DNA reads TGTGCCAGCTCACCCCCAGAGGGGGTCAAAGCTGAAGCTTTCTTT.

Here the CDR3 reads CASSPGTEAFF. As DNA, the CDR3 is TGTGCCAGCAGTCCAGGCACTGAAGCTTTCTTT. This sequence joins TRBV28 and TRBJ1-1, with unresolved D. The V and J ends lost 5 bases and 4 bases respectively, with 5 bases between them. Germline CDR1 and CDR2: MDHEN and SYDVKM. The CDR3 loop spans 11 amino acids.

J is TRBJ2-1 and V is TRBV28; 7 bases are shared with TRBD1. The J segment lost 7 bases and the V segment lost 7 bases, leaving 4 bases of the junction unmatched. Germline V lookup: CDR1 MDHEN, CDR2 SYDVKM. This CDR3 is 12 amino acids long. The CDR3 protein is CASTTGKNEQFF. In nucleotides, the CDR3 is TGTGCCAGCACGACAGGGAAGAATGAGCAGTTCTTC. Filled out from reference TRBV28 and TRBJ2-1, the complete variable domain reads DVKVTQSSRYLVKRTGEKVFLECVQDMDHENMFWYRQDPGLGLRLIYFSYDVKMKEKGDIPEGYSVSREKKERFSLILESASTNQTSMYLCASTTGKNEQFFGPGTRLTVL.

This CDR3 is CASSDRGASGANVLTF. The CDR3 nucleotides are TGCGCCAGCAGTGACAGGGGGGCCTCTGGGGCCAACGTCCTGACTTTC. This chain links TRBV10-2 with TRBJ2-6; D may be TRBD1 (7 bases). There are 16 residues in the CDR3. Germline-derived CDR1 and CDR2 are WSHSY and SAAADI. V lost 3 bases and J 0 bases, leaving 9 bases between the germline ends.